The 8 T cell receptor beta chains given below trace back to one sample, sequenced in a study of beta chain features in type 1 diabetes (dated 2018 in TCRdb). Library method: the immunoSEQ multiplex PCR assay. All of the isolated RNA was reverse transcribed with the High Capacity cDNA Reverse Transcription Kit, so expressed TCRB transcripts were sequenced. The table was pulled from immuneACCESS by TCRdb, which kept in-frame rearrangements only. Such tables lose some clones; where checked, under half of the loss comes from unresolved V genes, and the rest has no known cause. This sample gives about 240,000 clones in total; 25% to 30% of them show up just once. The ten top clones hold under 5% of the sample. What was sequenced was central memory CD4+ T cells from blood. The source is a young man in good health.

This clone was seen a handful of times. V gene TRBV7-9 combines with J gene TRBJ1-1; 9 bases line up with TRBD1. Germline CDR1 and CDR2: SEHNR and FQNEAQ (reference sequence). V lost 3 bases, J lost 4 bases, and 3 bases stayed unmatched. The CDR3 covers 14 residues. The DNA of the CDR3 is TGTGCCAGCAGCTTCACAGGGGGCGGCACTGAAGCTTTCTTT. Translating gives CASSFTGGGTEAFF.

The chain uses TRBV7-2 and TRBJ2-3; possible D gene TRBD2, 6 bases. The CDR3 contains 15 residues. The V end lost 1 base, the J end lost 2 bases, and 10 bases lay between the germline ends. CDR1 is SGHTA, CDR2 FQGNSA, per germline. CDR3 in amino acids: CASSLGRGYTDTQYF. The CDR3 DNA reads TGTGCCAGCAGCTTAGGGCGGGGTTACACAGATACGCAGTATTTT.

This clone was found many times. The J gene is TRBJ2-1, the V gene TRBV29-1; 7 bases line up with TRBD2. Germline CDR1 SQVTM, CDR2 ANQGSEA. This CDR3 has 12 amino acids. V lost 5 bases, J lost 2 bases, and 0 bases stayed unmatched. The CDR3 loop is CSVSGAYNEQFF. In nucleotides, the CDR3 is TGCAGCGTTAGCGGGGCCTACAATGAGCAGTTCTTC.

At least ten counts were recorded for this clone. For the CDR3, the DNA is TGTGCCAGCAGCTTTGGACAGATCTCCTACAATGAGCAGTTCTTC. This translates into CASSFGQISYNEQFF. The chain carries TRBV7-2 and TRBJ2-1; a possible D gene is TRBD1 (6 bases). Trimming took 3 bases from V and 0 from J, leaving 9 bases between them. Per the germline V gene, CDR1 is SGHTA and CDR2 is FQGNSA. The CDR3 loop spans 15 amino acids.

The chain joins TRBV13 to TRBJ1-1; 7 bases agree with TRBD1. The CDR3 is 16 residues long. The germline gives CDR1 PRHDT, CDR2 FYEKMQ (reference sequence). The J segment lost 0 bases and the V segment lost 5 bases, leaving 9 bases of the junction unmatched. The DNA of the CDR3 is TGTGCCAGCAGCCCTAGGGGGCCCGGCATGAACACTGAAGCTTTCTTT. Its translation: CASSPRGPGMNTEAFF. Variable domain in full (rest from reference TRBV13 and TRBJ1-1): AAGVIQSPRHLIKEKRETATLKCYPIPRHDTVYWYQQGPGQDPQFLISFYEKMQSDKGSIPDRFSAQQFSDYHSELNMSSLELGDSALYFCASSPRGPGMNTEAFFGQGTRLTVV.

This clone showed up many times. The genes are TRBV25-1 and TRBJ2-5; 8 positions agree with TRBD1. The CDR3 has 15 amino acids. Looked up from germline, CDR1 is MGHDK and CDR2 is SYGVNS. Losses at the gene ends were 1 base for V and 5 bases for J; bases not matched to a gene: 6. The CDR3 sequence is CASSESGQGRETQYF. CDR3 sequence (DNA): TGTGCCAGCAGTGAATCCGGACAGGGCCGGGAGACCCAGTACTTC. The complete variable domain, with remaining parts taken from reference TRBV25-1 and TRBJ2-5, reads EADIYQTPRYLVIGTGKKITLECSQTMGHDKMYWYQQDPGMELHLIHYSYGVNSTEKGDLSSESTVSRIRTEHFPLTLESARPSHTSQYLCASSESGQGRETQYFGPGTRLLVL.

V and J are TRBV5-1 and TRBJ2-3; TRBD2 agrees at 10 bases. The junction had 4 bases not matched to a gene; V was cut back by 0 bases and J by 0 bases. Germline V gives CDR1 SGHRS, CDR2 YFSETQ. The CDR3 totals 17 residues. The CDR3 loop is CASSLEGTSASTDTQYF. In nucleotides, the CDR3 is TGCGCCAGCAGCTTGGAAGGGACTAGCGCAAGCACAGATACGCAGTATTTT. The complete variable domain, with remaining parts taken from reference TRBV5-1 and TRBJ2-3, reads KAGVTQTPRYLIKTRGQQVTLSCSPISGHRSVSWYQQTPGQGLQFLFEYFSETQRNKGNFPGRFSGRQFSNSRSEMNVSTLELGDSALYLCASSLEGTSASTDTQYFGPGTRLTVL.

In its sample, this clone was seen a few times. The chain uses TRBV5-4 and TRBJ2-3; 7 bases are a match to TRBD1. The CDR3 is 17 residues long. CDR1 SGHNT and CDR2 YYREEE come from the germline V gene (reference sequence). V gave up 2 bases and J gave up 0 bases; unmatched junction bases: 9. Written as DNA, the CDR3 is TGTGCCAGCAGCTTAGGGGCAAGGACAGGTAGCACAGATACGCAGTATTTT. Its protein is CASSLGARTGSTDTQYF.